These 31 T cell receptor beta chains were all obtained from the same sample, sequenced in a study of cytomegalovirus exposure and HLA in healthy donors. Measured with immunoSEQ multiplex PCR; TCRdb has only the in-frame clones, and not every one. The top ten clones hold 4.5% to 7% of a sample with 150,000 to 200,000 clones, about nine tenths of them seen once. The sample comprised PBMCs. These receptors originate from a woman younger than 45 in good health and CMV-seronegative.

This clone was recorded a few times. J is TRBJ1-5 and V is TRBV4-3; TRBD1 is a possible D gene (5 bases). CDR1 LGHNA and CDR2 YSLEER come from the germline V gene. This CDR3 has 16 residues. Deletions cut 1 base from V and 3 bases from J, with 13 bases between. CDR3 DNA: TGCGCCAGCAGCCAAGGTCGGGCAGGGCTCAATCAGCCCCAGCATTTT. As protein: CASSQGRAGLNQPQHF.

This sequence joins TRBV28 and TRBJ2-5; the D gene is possibly TRBD2 (6 bases). The CDR3 runs 13 residues. CDR1 and CDR2 from the germline V gene are MDHEN and SYDVKM. V lost 6 bases, J lost 3 bases, and 11 bases lay in between. CDR3 DNA sequence: TGTGCCAGCAGCCTTCCGGGGGAAGAGACCCAGTACTTC. Its protein product is CASSLPGEETQYF.

The V call is TRBV27, the J call TRBJ1-5; 11 nucleotides match TRBD1. Losses at the gene ends were 8 bases for V and 7 bases for J; bases not matched to a gene: 4. The V gene's germline CDR1 is MNHEY and CDR2 SMNVEV (reference sequence). The CDR3 spans 13 residues. CDR3 region: CASGTGGLQPQHF. The DNA of the CDR3 is TGTGCCAGCGGGACAGGGGGTTTGCAGCCCCAGCATTTT.

This chain links TRBV19 with TRBJ2-5; TRBD2 agrees at 8 bases. CDR1 and CDR2 (germline): LNHDA, SQIVND (reference sequence). This CDR3 has 18 residues. After removal of 1 base from V and 4 bases from J, the junction contained 14 bases not matched to a gene. This CDR3 reads CASSIAPAGVGGAETQYF. DNA for the CDR3: TGTGCCAGTAGTATAGCCCCAGCGGGAGTAGGAGGGGCAGAGACCCAGTACTTC.

This rearrangement joins TRBV10-3 to TRBJ2-7; possible D gene TRBD1, 7 bases. V lost 10 bases, J lost 0 bases, and 10 bases lay in between. Germline loops: CDR1 ENHRY, CDR2 SYGVKD. This CDR3 has 12 residues. The CDR3 spells CATQGGSYEQYF. The CDR3 coding sequence is TGTGCCACCCAGGGGGGCTCCTACGAGCAGTACTTC.

Only a few counts were recorded for this clone. This chain connects TRBV6-1 to TRBJ2-7; D is ambiguous. The CDR3 runs 13 residues. Germline assignment: CDR1 MNHNS and CDR2 SASEGT. V lost 4 bases and J lost 3, with 10 bases in between. This CDR3 is CASSAQGFYEQYF. Here the CDR3 DNA reads TGTGCCAGCAGTGCCCAAGGTTTCTACGAGCAGTACTTC.

V gene TRBV27 combines with J gene TRBJ1-5; maybe TRBD1 (5 bases). The germline gives CDR1 MNHEY, CDR2 SMNVEV (reference sequence). The CDR3 has 13 residues. Trimming removed 5 bases at V and 5 bases at J, with 10 bases between. The CDR3: CASSKDTYQPQHF. The CDR3 coding sequence is TGTGCCAGCAGTAAGGACACGTATCAGCCCCAGCATTTT.

The rearrangement joins TRBV28 to TRBJ2-1, with D possibly being TRBD2 (5 bases). This CDR3 is 14 amino acids long. With 6 bases removed from V and 3 bases from J, the gap between germline ends came to 12 bases. Germline CDR1 MDHEN, CDR2 SYDVKM. The CDR3 sequence is CASSSPRGYNEQFF. CDR3 DNA: TGTGCCAGCAGCTCCCCCCGGGGCTACAATGAGCAGTTCTTC. Variable domain in full (rest from reference TRBV28 and TRBJ2-1): DVKVTQSSRYLVKRTGEKVFLECVQDMDHENMFWYRQDPGLGLRLIYFSYDVKMKEKGDIPEGYSVSREKKERFSLILESASTNQTSMYLCASSSPRGYNEQFFGPGTRLTVL.

This chain links TRBV4-1 with TRBJ1-5; D call uncertain. Germline CDR1 reads MGHRA; CDR2 reads YSYEKL. Trimming removed 1 base at V and 0 bases at J, with 10 bases between. This CDR3 spans 16 amino acids. The CDR3 nucleotides read TGCGCCAGCAGCCAAGGGGCAGGCTATAGCAATCAGCCCCAGCATTTT. Amino acid sequence: CASSQGAGYSNQPQHF.

This clone showed up just once. The V call is TRBV10-3, the J call TRBJ1-4, with unresolved D. The length of the CDR3 is 15 residues. Germline CDR1 and CDR2: ENHRY and SYGVKD. The ends were cut back, 3 bases at V and 5 bases at J, with 13 bases in the middle. The CDR3 DNA reads as TGTGCCATCAGTGACCGAGGTACGGAGAATGAAAAACTGTTTTTT. Residues: CAISDRGTENEKLFF.

This clone was detected only a few times. The V and J genes are TRBV11-2 and TRBJ2-7; the D gene is possibly TRBD1 (5 bases). V was shortened by 2 bases and J by 4 bases, with 9 bases between the two germline ends. The CDR3 covers 13 residues. Germline assignment: CDR1 SGHAT and CDR2 FQNNGV. In DNA form, the CDR3 reads TGTGCCAGCAGCTTAAACAGGTGGTACGAGCAGTACTTC. Amino acids: CASSLNRWYEQYF.

The chain joins TRBV18 to TRBJ1-2, with a possible D match to TRBD1 (6 bases). Germline V lookup: CDR1 KGHSH, CDR2 LQKENI. The CDR3 runs to 15 residues. V lost 6 bases and J 6 bases, leaving 20 bases between the germline ends. The CDR3 bases are TGTGCCAGCTCTCTTACGACAGGCCCCAGTGATGGCTACACCTTC. Residues: CASSLTTGPSDGYTF.

The chain employs TRBV13 and TRBJ2-4; a possible D gene is TRBD1 (7 bases). CDR1 and CDR2 from the germline V gene are PRHDT and FYEKMQ (reference sequence). The CDR3 is 19 residues long. Deletions cut 2 bases from V and 7 bases from J, with 27 bases between. The CDR3 coding sequence is TGTGCCAGCAGCTTACTAAAGACAGGGATTGGGCCTAGCGAGAACATTCAGTACTTC. Residues: CASSLLKTGIGPSENIQYF.

The chain uses TRBV6-1 and TRBJ1-2; D not resolved. The germline V and J ends were trimmed by 2 bases and 8 bases, with 15 bases remaining between them. Germline V gene data show CDR1 as MNHNS and CDR2 as SASEGT. This CDR3 contains 14 residues. CDR3 loop: CASSEPSWGSGYTF. The CDR3 coding sequence is TGTGCCAGCAGTGAACCGTCGTGGGGATCCGGCTACACCTTC.

The chain uses TRBV5-1 and TRBJ2-6; 10 bases fit TRBD1. CDR1 SGHRS and CDR2 YFSETQ come from the germline V gene. The CDR3 consists of 19 residues. Trimming removed 2 bases from V and 0 bases from J; junction bases left unmatched: 8. The CDR3 DNA sequence: TGCGCCAGCAGCTTTGGGGCTTGGACAGGGGGCTCTGGGGCCAACGTCCTGACTTTC. Protein sequence: CASSFGAWTGGSGANVLTF.

V and J are TRBV5-6 and TRBJ1-1; D is possibly TRBD1 (6 bases). The CDR3 consists of 15 residues. V lost 2 bases and J lost 0, with 11 bases in between. Per germline, CDR1 SGHDT and CDR2 YYEEEE. Written as DNA, the CDR3 is TGTGCCAGCAGCTTTGGACAGAACATGAACACTGAAGCTTTCTTT. This translates into CASSFGQNMNTEAFF.

The chain couples TRBV28 to TRBJ2-2, with D maybe TRBD1 (5 bases). V was clipped by 3 bases and J by 0 bases, with 11 bases between them. The CDR3 totals 16 residues. Germline CDR1 reads MDHEN; CDR2 reads SYDVKM. CDR3 in DNA: TGTGCCAGCAGTTTCCTGGGGCGGTCGAACACCGGGGAGCTGTTTTTT. Translation: CASSFLGRSNTGELFF. Using reference TRBV28 and TRBJ2-2 for the parts outside the CDR3, the full variable domain is DVKVTQSSRYLVKRTGEKVFLECVQDMDHENMFWYRQDPGLGLRLIYFSYDVKMKEKGDIPEGYSVSREKKERFSLILESASTNQTSMYLCASSFLGRSNTGELFFGEGSRLTVL.

This sequence joins TRBV7-8 and TRBJ2-7, with TRBD1 matching over 9 bases. The V gene's germline CDR1 is SGHVS and CDR2 FQNEAQ. Trimming took 2 bases from V and 2 from J; bases not matched to a gene: 4. The length of the CDR3 is 15 residues. The CDR3 reads CASSLLGQGTYEQYF. The DNA for the CDR3 is TGTGCCAGCAGCTTACTGGGACAGGGAACCTACGAGCAGTACTTC.

J is TRBJ2-7 and V is TRBV2, with 7 bases aligning to TRBD2. This CDR3 spans 15 amino acids. Germline V gives CDR1 SNHLY, CDR2 FYNNEI. With V trimmed by 5 bases and J by 2 bases, 9 bases remained unmatched. CDR3 region: CASSPTGGRTYEQYF. The DNA for the CDR3 is TGTGCCAGCAGTCCAACGGGAGGACGCACCTACGAGCAGTACTTC. Variable domain in full (rest from reference TRBV2 and TRBJ2-7): EPEVTQTPSHQVTQMGQEVILRCVPISNHLYFYWYRQILGQKVEFLVSFYNNEISEKSEIFDDQFSVERPDGSNFTLKIRSTKLEDSAMYFCASSPTGGRTYEQYFGPGTRLTVT.

The V gene is TRBV9, the J gene TRBJ2-1; TRBD2 aligns across 13 bases. The V gene end was trimmed by 4 bases and the J gene end by 7 bases; junction bases not matched to a gene: 8. This CDR3 is built from 16 residues. The germline CDR1 and CDR2 sequences are SGDLS and YYNGEE. The CDR3 DNA reads as TGTGCCAGCAGCTCTAAACCGGGACTAGCGGGGAATGAGCAGTTCTTC. Residues: CASSSKPGLAGNEQFF.

This clone has just one count. The V gene is TRBV6-6, the J gene TRBJ1-2; 7 nucleotides agree with TRBD1. The germline CDR1 and CDR2 sequences are MNHNY and SVGAGI (reference sequence). This CDR3 contains 14 residues. V gave up 5 bases and J gave up 4 bases; unmatched junction bases: 7. CDR3 DNA sequence: TGTGCCAGCAGTCCGTCGGGACAGCTCTATGGCTACACCTTC. This sequence encodes CASSPSGQLYGYTF.

This chain joins TRBV2 and TRBJ2-7, with D hard to call. The CDR3 runs to 12 residues. The germline V gene encodes CDR1 SNHLY and CDR2 FYNNEI. The V end lost 7 bases, the J end lost 2 bases, and 9 bases lay between the germline ends. The CDR3 coding sequence is TGTGCCAGCATTAACGAGACCTACGAGCAGTACTTC. Translated: CASINETYEQYF.

The chain carries TRBV5-1 and TRBJ2-1; 14 nucleotides align to TRBD2. V trimming: 4 bases; J trimming: 7 bases; junction bases outside the gene matches: 7. The CDR3 spans 16 residues. The germline V gene encodes CDR1 SGHRS and CDR2 YFSETQ. The CDR3 DNA reads as TGCGCCAGCAGCCCTGGACTAGCGGGAGGTGGGAATGAGCAGTTCTTC. Protein: CASSPGLAGGGNEQFF.

Only one count was recorded for this clone. The chain recombines TRBV6-6 with TRBJ1-5; tentative D call: TRBD1 (5 bases). The CDR3 totals 15 residues. The V gene lost 0 bases and the J gene lost 4 bases, with 10 bases spanning the gap. Germline V gene data show CDR1 as MNHNY and CDR2 as SVGAGI (reference sequence). The CDR3 region has the DNA TGTGCCAGCAGTTACTCAGGGGATTCGAATCAGCCCCAGCATTTT. Protein sequence: CASSYSGDSNQPQHF.

A single count supports this clone. In DNA, the CDR3 is TGTGCCACCAGCAGAGATCTCGGGGGACAAGGGGAGACCCAGTACTTC. It encodes CATSRDLGGQGETQYF. This chain joins TRBV15 and TRBJ2-5; D may correspond to TRBD1 or TRBD2 (6 bases each). CDR3 size: 16 residues. The germline V gene encodes CDR1 LNHNV and CDR2 YYDKDF (reference sequence). Between the trimmed V and J ends, which lost 0 bases and 5 bases, there was a span of 16 bases.

Here the CDR3 reads CASRDGSSYNEQFF. CDR3 in DNA: TGTGCCAGCAGGGACGGGAGCTCCTACAATGAGCAGTTCTTC. The genes are TRBV6-5 and TRBJ2-1; maybe TRBD2 (6 bases). This CDR3 region has 14 residues. Trimming removed 6 bases from V and 0 bases from J, with 9 bases in between. The germline V gene has CDR1 MNHEY and CDR2 SVGAGI.

The rearrangement uses TRBV28 and TRBJ1-5, with TRBD1 as a possible D gene (6 bases). Trimming left V 3 bases short and J 2 bases short, with 17 bases between. The germline V gene has CDR1 MDHEN and CDR2 SYDVKM. The CDR3 contains 17 residues. In DNA, the CDR3 is TGTGCCAGCAGTTTCAGGGTAGTCAGGGGAGGCAATCAGCCCCAGCATTTT. Protein sequence: CASSFRVVRGGNQPQHF. Full variable domain (rest looked up from reference TRBV28 and TRBJ1-5): DVKVTQSSRYLVKRTGEKVFLECVQDMDHENMFWYRQDPGLGLRLIYFSYDVKMKEKGDIPEGYSVSREKKERFSLILESASTNQTSMYLCASSFRVVRGGNQPQHFGDGTRLSIL.

This clone was detected once. The V gene is TRBV6-5, the J gene TRBJ2-2; D unclear. The germline gives CDR1 MNHEY, CDR2 SVGAGI. The CDR3 is 12 amino acids. The V gene lost 1 base and the J gene lost 6 bases, with 3 bases spanning the gap. The CDR3 loop is CASSYFSGELFF. In nucleotides, the CDR3 is TGTGCCAGCAGTTACTTCTCCGGGGAGCTGTTTTTT.

The chain uses TRBV5-6 and TRBJ1-1; no definite D call. This CDR3 has 14 amino acids. Germline loops: CDR1 SGHDT, CDR2 YYEEEE. Between the trimmed V and J ends, which lost 2 bases and 5 bases, there was a span of 13 bases. As DNA, the CDR3 is TGTGCCAGCAGCTTCACGGGAGTCCGGACTGAAGCTTTCTTT. Translation gives CASSFTGVRTEAFF.

Points on this clone: The sample contains more than one DNA sequence encoding this CDR3. The chain uses TRBV27 and TRBJ2-3; D gene ambiguous. The CDR3 covers 12 residues. Germline-derived CDR1 and CDR2 are MNHEY and SMNVEV (reference sequence). V dropped 4 bases and J dropped 6 bases, with 8 bases sitting between them. Here the CDR3 reads CASSSPPDTQYF. CDR3 in DNA: TGTGCCAGCAGTTCCCCTCCCGATACGCAGTATTTT.

The gene calls are TRBV7-9 and TRBJ1-2; D is unresolved. Germline CDR1 reads SEHNR; CDR2 reads FQNEAQ (reference sequence). V was clipped by 5 bases and J by 8 bases, with 9 bases between them. There are 11 residues in the CDR3. This CDR3 is CASSAIYGYTF. The CDR3 DNA reads TGTGCCAGCAGCGCTATTTACGGCTACACCTTC.